A single TCR beta chain is shown here with its context. This clonotype was seen ten or more times. The clone's antigen remains unknown. No clone much larger than this one lies a single base away; base qualities are absent. The data originate from a study of regulatory T cells in long-lasting Graves disease (dated by TCRdb to about 2021). Turning to the overall study: Patients with newly diagnosed Graves' disease had been on antithyroid drugs for under 3 months. A total of roughly 35 samples were covered by TCR sequencing, comprising roughly 13 persistent and around 20 newly diagnosed Graves' disease patients. Persistent Graves' disease patients were compared with newly diagnosed Graves' disease patients by peripheral blood TCR sequencing and RNA sequencing. The study was conducted in China and was registered as a clinical trial. General conclusions and limits of the study: Compared with newly diagnosed patients, persistent Graves' disease patients had lower TCR Shannon entropy and fewer highly expanded clones, which suggests clonal expansion. The authors noted that the small sample size was a limitation that may lower accuracy. The study examined only peripheral blood because the primary lesion, thyroid tissue, could not be accessed. Only the TCR beta chain was sequenced and analyzed. Patients with persistent disease shared more public clonotypes (fewer than 3,000) than newly diagnosed patients did (around 980). TRBV28, TRBJ1-2 and TRBJ2-5 were preferentially used in persistent disease, while TRBV20-1 and TRBJ2-1 were favored in newly diagnosed disease.

Based on the germline V gene, the CDR1 and CDR2 sequences are SNHLY and FYNNEI. V is clipped by 8 bases and J by 1 base, and the sequence between their germline boundaries is 12 bases long. Its CDR3 holds 14 amino acids, cysteine through phenylalanine. The sequence is cut down to CDR3 DNA, 42 bases in frame from base 1. The library was obtained by multiplex PCR. Sequencing took place on an Illumina HiSeq 4000. To build TCR beta libraries, CDR3 regions were amplified by Arm-PCR using iRepertoire HTBI primers. Before sequencing, the PCR products went through gel purification. As for the original processing: Gene usage analysis of CDR3 amino acid clonotypes used the 50 to 70 TRBV and some 13 TRBJ segments found across samples. Filtered high-quality paired reads were merged into contigs using COPE and FqMerger. BLAST was used to align contigs to IMGT TRBV, TRBD and TRBJ reference genes, and CDR3 was defined according to IMGT. Clonotypes above 0.1% frequency were classified as highly expanded clones. Shannon entropy served as the measure of repertoire diversity, while the Gini coefficient captured V-J evenness. A clonotype found in more than one individual was treated as public. The public reads were reprocessed in TCRdb via fastp at Q25 and MiXCR, keeping in-frame beta chains. Identical CDR3 protein sequences are pooled into one entry, listed with their most common genes and DNA. TCRdb's processing, not the authors', yielded these V and J calls. The sample has hundreds of thousands of distinct CDR3 sequences on record, about 14% of them singletons. The ten largest clones capture roughly a tenth of the sample.

The sample's time point label, decoded: newly diagnosed GD, antithyroid drugs for less than 3 months. RNA was extracted from PBMCs in TRIzol for both TCR sequencing and RNA sequencing. The diagnosis of Graves' disease was made according to American Thyroid Association guidelines. The patients came from an endocrinology department in Xi'an, China. Each patient gave 9 to 10 milliliters of peripheral blood, collected in an EDTA anticoagulant tube. Ficoll Paque Plus density gradient separation was used to isolate PBMCs, and no further T cell sorting was done. An Agilent 2100 Bioanalyzer and agarose gel were used to check RNA quality, while a NanoDrop 2000 measured RNA concentration. This same sample was also taken into another study, of T cells in Graves' hyperthyroidism and ophthalmopathy. Per the second study: A patient counted as having stable Graves' hyperthyroidism if no progression to ophthalmopathy occurred over 18 months of follow-up. Hyperthyroidism patients were newly diagnosed, with disease duration under 2 months, and aged 18 to 65 years. Exclusion was applied to patients with uncontrolled infections, other autoimmune diseases, pregnancy or lactation. Diagnoses were based on clinical symptoms, serum thyroxine and TRAb, thyroid ultrasound and orbital computed tomography. A first-round RT-PCR of the TCR CDR3 used the HTBI primer set with the Qiagen OneStep RT-PCR kit. Blood samples also contained most of the expanded thyroid clonotypes (frequency above 0.001), which suggests that blood repertoires may reflect thyroid immune responses. In cross-validation, a model built on a 13 V-J signature told ophthalmopathy apart from stable hyperthyroidism with approximately 90% sensitivity and 81% to 82% specificity, and in testing the same model reached 80%/75%. During validation, the model predicted progression to ophthalmopathy a median of around 6 months ahead of onset, with 70.59% sensitivity and under 85% specificity. A discovery cohort of about 100 patients, about 40 with Graves' ophthalmopathy and about 58 with stable Graves' hyperthyroidism, was used to find distinguishing TCR V-J signatures. An independent validation cohort of some 18 hyperthyroidism patients and approximately 15 patients who later progressed to ophthalmopathy tested prospective prediction of ophthalmopathy. The 100 or so discovery patients were divided at random into training and test sets in a 7:3 ratio. In addition, the study compared T-cell repertoires in thyroid tissue and in blood from six Graves' hyperthyroidism patients. Once sampling was done, hyperthyroidism patients were given methimazole at a starting dose of 30 mg daily, whereas ophthalmopathy patients were given high-dose intravenous methylprednisolone. A second multiplex PCR round built the libraries, followed by size selection and purification. The libraries were sequenced on an Illumina HiSeq2000 using paired-end 100 bp reads. Raw data were processed with SOAPnuke, discarding reads with adapters, uncalled bases, mean Phred below 15, or no exact constant-primer or identifier match. COPE v1.2.5 was used to merge the high-quality paired reads, and each unique nucleotide sequence was defined as a clonotype. MiTCR v1.1 was used to align the clonotypes against IMGT TRBV, TRBD and TRBJ reference segments. The analysis was restricted to V-J combinations with a frequency above 0.0001, which together covered roughly 99% of the repertoires. A TCS score was defined as the ratio between F50 (clonal expansion) and ExV (chaos), using BLOSUM62-based TCRdist between CDR3 peptides within each V-J. Welch's t-statistics and random forest reduced approximately 520 V-J features to 13, which were used in a naive Bayes classifier (R e1071). No statistical method was used to fix the sample size in advance, and group allocation was not hidden from the investigators. According to the paper, TCR Vbeta CDR3 sequencing was carried out on 135 peripheral blood samples, which came from over 40 ophthalmopathy, approximately 72 hyperthyroidism and roughly 17 progressor patients.

This sequence was found in a man aged 25 to 45 with Graves disease. Donor details come from another sample of the same person, matched by shared clones. The rearrangement joined TRBV2 to TRBJ1-3, with no confident D gene call. Here the sequenced sample was peripheral blood mononuclear cells (PBMCs), taken at new diagnosis, from a patient treated with antithyroid drugs. The CDR3 region has the sequence CASSTALSGNTIYF. The sequenced DNA: TGTGCCAGCTCAACCGCACTTTCTGGAAACACCATATATTTT.